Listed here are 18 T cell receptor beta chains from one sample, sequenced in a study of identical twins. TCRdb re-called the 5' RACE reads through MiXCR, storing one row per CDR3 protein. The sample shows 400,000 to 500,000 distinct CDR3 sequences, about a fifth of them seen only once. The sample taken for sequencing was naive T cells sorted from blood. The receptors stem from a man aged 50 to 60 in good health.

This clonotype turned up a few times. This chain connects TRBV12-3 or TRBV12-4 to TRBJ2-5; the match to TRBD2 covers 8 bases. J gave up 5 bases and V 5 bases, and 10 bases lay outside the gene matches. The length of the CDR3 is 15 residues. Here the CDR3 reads CASSPTSGLMETQYF. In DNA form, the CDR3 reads TGTGCCAGCAGTCCCACTAGCGGACTTATGGAGACCCAGTACTTC.

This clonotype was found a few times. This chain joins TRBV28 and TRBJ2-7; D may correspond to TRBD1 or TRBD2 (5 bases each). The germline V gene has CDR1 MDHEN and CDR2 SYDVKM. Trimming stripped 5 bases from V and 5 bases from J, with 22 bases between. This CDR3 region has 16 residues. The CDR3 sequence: CASSASPGAGRNEQYF. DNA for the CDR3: TGTGCCAGCAGTGCATCTCCTGGGGCAGGGAGAAACGAGCAGTACTTC.

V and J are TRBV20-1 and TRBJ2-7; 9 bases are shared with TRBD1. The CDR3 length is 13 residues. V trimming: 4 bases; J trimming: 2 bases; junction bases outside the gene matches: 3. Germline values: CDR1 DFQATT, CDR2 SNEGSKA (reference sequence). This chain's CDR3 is CSAMGTGPYEQYF. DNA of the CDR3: TGCAGTGCTATGGGGACAGGGCCCTACGAGCAGTACTTC.

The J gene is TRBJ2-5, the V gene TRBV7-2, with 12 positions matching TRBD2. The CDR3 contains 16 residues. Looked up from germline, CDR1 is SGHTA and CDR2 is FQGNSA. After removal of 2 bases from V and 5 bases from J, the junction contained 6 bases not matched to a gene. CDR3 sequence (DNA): TGTGCCAGCAGCTTACGTCGACTAGCGGGAGTTGAGACCCAGTACTTC. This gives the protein CASSLRRLAGVETQYF.

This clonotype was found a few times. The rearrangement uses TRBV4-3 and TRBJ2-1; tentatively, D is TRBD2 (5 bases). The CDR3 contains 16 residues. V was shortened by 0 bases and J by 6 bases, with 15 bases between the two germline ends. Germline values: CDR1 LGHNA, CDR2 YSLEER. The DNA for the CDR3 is TGCGCCAGCAGCCAAGAACTACCAACGGCGGGCAATGAGCAGTTCTTC. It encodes CASSQELPTAGNEQFF.

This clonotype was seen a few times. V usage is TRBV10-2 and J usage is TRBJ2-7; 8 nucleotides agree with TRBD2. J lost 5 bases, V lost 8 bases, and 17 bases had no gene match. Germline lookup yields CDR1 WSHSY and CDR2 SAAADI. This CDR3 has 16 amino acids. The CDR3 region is CASRRSPGLVSDEQYF. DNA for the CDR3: TGCGCCAGCCGGAGATCGCCGGGACTAGTCTCGGACGAGCAGTACTTC.

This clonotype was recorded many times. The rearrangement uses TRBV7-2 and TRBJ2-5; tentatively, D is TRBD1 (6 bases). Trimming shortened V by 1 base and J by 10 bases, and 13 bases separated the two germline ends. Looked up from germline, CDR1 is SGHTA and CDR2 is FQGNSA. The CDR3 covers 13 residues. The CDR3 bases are TGTGCCAGCAGCTTAGATCTGGACAGCCACCAGTACTTC. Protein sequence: CASSLDLDSHQYF. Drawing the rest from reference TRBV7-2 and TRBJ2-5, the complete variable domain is GAGVSQSPSNKVTEKGKDVELRCDPISGHTALYWYRQSLGQGLEFLIYFQGNSAPDKSGLPSDRFSAERTGGSVSTLTIQRTQQEDSAVYLCASSLDLDSHQYFGPGTRLLVL.

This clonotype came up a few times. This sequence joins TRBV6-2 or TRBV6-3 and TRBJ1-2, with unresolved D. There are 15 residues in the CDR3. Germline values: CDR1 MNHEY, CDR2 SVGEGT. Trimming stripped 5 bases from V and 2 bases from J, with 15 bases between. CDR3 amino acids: CASSPSGLLNYGYTF. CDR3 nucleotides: TGTGCCAGCAGTCCCTCGGGCCTACTGAACTATGGCTACACCTTC.

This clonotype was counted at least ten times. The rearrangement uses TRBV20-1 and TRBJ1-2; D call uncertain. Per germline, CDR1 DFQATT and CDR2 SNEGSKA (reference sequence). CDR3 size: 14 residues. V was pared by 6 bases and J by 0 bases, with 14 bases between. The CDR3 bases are TGCAGTGCCTACTCCGACGGAGCTAACTATGGCTACACCTTC. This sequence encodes CSAYSDGANYGYTF.

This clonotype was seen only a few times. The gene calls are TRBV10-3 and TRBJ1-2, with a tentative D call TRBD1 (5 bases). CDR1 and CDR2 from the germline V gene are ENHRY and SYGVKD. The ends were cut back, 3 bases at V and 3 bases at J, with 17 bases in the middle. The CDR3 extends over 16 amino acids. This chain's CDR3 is CAISDIPGPDYYGYTF. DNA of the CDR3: TGTGCCATCAGTGACATACCGGGACCCGACTACTATGGCTACACCTTC.

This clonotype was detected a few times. CDR3: CSARDPLFGTGSYSNQPQHF. CDR3 DNA: TGCAGTGCTAGAGACCCACTCTTCGGTACAGGATCCTATAGCAATCAGCCCCAGCATTTT. The V call is TRBV20-1, the J call TRBJ1-5; weak D call: TRBD1 (5 bases). The CDR3 totals 20 residues. V lost 0 bases to trimming and J lost 0 bases, with 24 bases between them. Germline V gene data show CDR1 as DFQATT and CDR2 as SNEGSKA (reference sequence).

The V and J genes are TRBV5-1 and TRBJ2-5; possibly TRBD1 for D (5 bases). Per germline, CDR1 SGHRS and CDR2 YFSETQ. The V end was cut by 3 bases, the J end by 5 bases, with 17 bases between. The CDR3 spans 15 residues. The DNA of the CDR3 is TGCGCCAGCAGCTCGACAGTGGCCCTCCGGGAGACCCAGTACTTC. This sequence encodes CASSSTVALRETQYF.

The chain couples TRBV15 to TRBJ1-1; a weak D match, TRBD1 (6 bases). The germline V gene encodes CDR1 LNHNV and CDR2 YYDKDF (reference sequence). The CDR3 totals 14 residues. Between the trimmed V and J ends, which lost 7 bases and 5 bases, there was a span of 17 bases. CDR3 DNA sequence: TGTGCCACCAACCTAAGGGGGGGGGAGACTGAAGCTTTCTTT. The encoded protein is CATNLRGGETEAFF.

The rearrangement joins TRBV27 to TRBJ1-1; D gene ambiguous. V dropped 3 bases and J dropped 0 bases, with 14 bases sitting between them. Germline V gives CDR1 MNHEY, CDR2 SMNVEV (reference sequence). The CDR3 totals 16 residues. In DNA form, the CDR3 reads TGTGCCAGCAGTTTTAGGAGGGCTGGTCTGAACACTGAAGCTTTCTTT. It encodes CASSFRRAGLNTEAFF.

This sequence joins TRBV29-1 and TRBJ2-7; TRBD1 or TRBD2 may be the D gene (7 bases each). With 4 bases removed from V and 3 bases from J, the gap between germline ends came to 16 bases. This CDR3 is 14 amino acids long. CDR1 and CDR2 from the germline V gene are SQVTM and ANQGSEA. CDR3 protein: CSVVETGRDYEQYF. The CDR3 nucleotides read TGCAGCGTTGTAGAGACAGGGAGGGACTACGAGCAGTACTTC.

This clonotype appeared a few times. The CDR3 sequence: CSARVANNITSYNEQFF. In DNA form, the CDR3 reads TGCAGTGCTAGAGTTGCAAACAACATTACCTCCTACAATGAGCAGTTCTTC. The V gene is TRBV20-1, the J gene TRBJ2-1; D remains ambiguous. Germline V gives CDR1 DFQATT, CDR2 SNEGSKA (reference sequence). The CDR3 is 17 residues long. With 1 base removed from V and 0 bases from J, the gap between germline ends came to 16 bases.

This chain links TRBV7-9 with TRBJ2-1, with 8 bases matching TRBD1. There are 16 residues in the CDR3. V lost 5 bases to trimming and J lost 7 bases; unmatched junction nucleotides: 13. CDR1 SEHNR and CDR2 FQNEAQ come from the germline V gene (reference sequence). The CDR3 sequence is CASSSDRGSSGNEQFF. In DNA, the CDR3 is TGTGCCAGCAGCAGCGACAGGGGATCTAGTGGGAATGAGCAGTTCTTC.

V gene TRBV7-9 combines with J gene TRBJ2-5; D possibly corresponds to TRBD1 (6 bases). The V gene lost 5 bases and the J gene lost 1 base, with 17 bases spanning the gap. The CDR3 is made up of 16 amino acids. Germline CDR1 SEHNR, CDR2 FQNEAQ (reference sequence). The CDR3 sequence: CASSLGSGTTQETQYF. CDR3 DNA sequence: TGTGCCAGCAGCCTCGGGTCCGGGACAACCCAAGAGACCCAGTACTTC. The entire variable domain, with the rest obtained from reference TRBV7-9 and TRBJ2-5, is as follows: DTGVSQNPRHKITKRGQNVTFRCDPISEHNRLYWYRQTLGQGPEFLTYFQNEAQLEKSRLLSDRFSAERPKGSFSTLEIQRTEQGDSAMYLCASSLGSGTTQETQYFGPGTRLLVL.